This is a list of T cell receptor beta chains from one sample in a study of shared clonotypes between healthy human individuals. The method was immunoSEQ multiplex PCR; TCRdb's version includes in-frame clones alone and lacks a portion of them. This sample yields about half a million clones, of which 79% are seen a single time; 10% to 15% belongs to the top ten. What was sequenced was PBMCs. The receptor source for this set is a woman between 35 and 50 years old in good health. Some clones in this sample may be carry-over from other donors' samples. The CDR3 runs from the conserved cysteine through the conserved F or W. The D gene is left open where the match is weak. A row's size may be missing; if present it is once, few, many or a size class.

clone_size	j_call	d_call	v_call	cdr3_nt	cdr3_aa
NA	TRBJ2-7	NA	TRBV18	TGTGCCAGCTCACCACGGGGGACCTACGAGCAGTACTTC	CASSPRGTYEQYF
NA	TRBJ2-5	NA	TRBV29-1	TGCAGCATCTACAGGGACCAAGAGACCCAGTACTTC	CSIYRDQETQYF
few	TRBJ2-2	NA	TRBV11-1	TGTGCCAGCAGCTTACGGGGAAGGGACACCGGGGAGCTGTTTTTT	CASSLRGRDTGELFF
NA	TRBJ2-5	TRBD2	TRBV5-1	TGCGCCAGCAGCTGGAGGGGAGCGGGAGATGGGGAGACCCAGTACTTC	CASSWRGAGDGETQYF
NA	TRBJ2-4	TRBD2	TRBV2	TGTGCCAGCACCAGACTAGCGGGAGACGGCAAAAACATTCAGTACTTC	CASTRLAGDGKNIQYF
NA	TRBJ2-7	TRBD2	TRBV7-2	TGTGCCAGCAGCTTTGGGGTAGCGGGAGACACCTACGAGCAGTACTTC	CASSFGVAGDTYEQYF
NA	TRBJ2-1	NA	TRBV7-9	TGTGCCAGCAGCCCCAGAGGTCCCTACAATGAGCAGTTCTTC	CASSPRGPYNEQFF
once	TRBJ2-5	NA	TRBV30	TGTGCTCGTTCCACCCTGGGGACCCAGTACTTC	CARSTLGTQYF
NA	TRBJ2-6	NA	TRBV7-3	TGTGCCAGCAGCTTGGCAGGCTCTGGGGCCAACGTCCTGACTTTC	CASSLAGSGANVLTF
NA	TRBJ1-1	NA	TRBV28	TGTGCCAGCAGCCCCCTATGGGTAGGTACTGAAGCTTTCTTT	CASSPLWVGTEAFF
once	TRBJ2-5	TRBD1	TRBV5-1	TGCGCCAGCTCCCAGGACAGGATCCAAGAGACCCAGTACTTC	CASSQDRIQETQYF
NA	TRBJ1-5	NA	TRBV7-9	TGTGCCAGCAGCTTAGCAGGGGCAGGTCAGCCCCAGCATTTT	CASSLAGAGQPQHF
few	TRBJ2-7	NA	TRBV5-4	TGTGCCAGCAGCTTGACGCACTCCTACGAGCAGTACTTC	CASSLTHSYEQYF
few	TRBJ1-5	TRBD1	TRBV19	TGTGCCAGTAGCAACGACAGGGGGATCAATCAGCCCCAGCATTTT	CASSNDRGINQPQHF
NA	TRBJ1-1	NA	TRBV5-1	TGCGCCAGCAGATCTGGACAGAACACTGAAGCTTTCTTT	CASRSGQNTEAFF
NA	TRBJ2-4	NA	TRBV19	TGTGCCAGCGCAGAGCTTCGCGCCAAAAACATTCAGTACTTC	CASAELRAKNIQYF
NA	TRBJ1-4	TRBD1	TRBV7-2	TGTGCCAGCAGCCCGCGACAGGGTCGGAGAGCTAATGAAAAACTGTTTTTT	CASSPRQGRRANEKLFF
NA	TRBJ1-2	TRBD1	TRBV28	TGTGCCAGCAGTTCAACGGGACAGGGGACCCCGGGTGGCTACACCTTC	CASSSTGQGTPGGYTF
NA	TRBJ2-1	NA	TRBV28	TGTGCCAGCAGTTTACCCCGTGCCCCTAACAATGAGCAGTTCTTC	CASSLPRAPNNEQFF
NA	TRBJ2-3	TRBD2	TRBV5-1	TGCGCCAGCAGCTTGTCTTCTAGCGGGAGCACAGATACGCAGTATTTT	CASSLSSSGSTDTQYF
NA	TRBJ1-4	NA	TRBV19	TGTGCCAGTAGAGATGGGAGGGATGAAAAACTGTTTTTT	CASRDGRDEKLFF
NA	TRBJ2-7	TRBD2	TRBV4-1	TGCGCCAGCAGCCATGGGGGGGGTTTCTCCTACGAGCAGTACTTC	CASSHGGGFSYEQYF
NA	TRBJ2-5	TRBD2	TRBV5-1	TGCGCCAGCAGCTGGGGACTAGCGGGAGGGGTTGAGACCCAGTACTTC	CASSWGLAGGVETQYF
many	TRBJ2-1	NA	TRBV2	TGTGCCAGCAGTGACGACTATGCTTCGGATGAGCAGTTCTTC	CASSDDYASDEQFF
NA	TRBJ2-5	TRBD1	TRBV6-1	TGTGCCAGCAGTGAGACAGGGGTGAGAGAGACCCAGTACTTC	CASSETGVRETQYF
NA	TRBJ1-5	NA	TRBV9	TGTGCCAGCAGCGACGGACCAATGGATCAGCCCCAGCATTTT	CASSDGPMDQPQHF
NA	TRBJ2-7	NA	TRBV6-6	TGTGCCAGCAGTCCATTTCGGGGACCCGAGCAGTACTTC	CASSPFRGPEQYF
NA	TRBJ1-3	NA	TRBV4-1	TGCGCCAGCAGCCAAGAGTACAGAACCTCTGGAAACACCATATATTTT	CASSQEYRTSGNTIYF
NA	TRBJ1-2	TRBD1	TRBV5-5	TGTGCCAGCAGCTTGGGGGCCGGGACAGGGACCAACTATGGCTACACCTTC	CASSLGAGTGTNYGYTF
NA	TRBJ2-7	TRBD2	TRBV19	TGTGCCAGTATGGCAGGGAGCGGGAGACCCTACGAGCAGTACTTC	CASMAGSGRPYEQYF
few	TRBJ1-1	NA	TRBV6-6	TGTGCCAGCAGTTACGTGGAGACAGAGGGAGCTTTCTTT	CASSYVETEGAFF
NA	TRBJ2-2	TRBD1	TRBV5-4	TGTGCCAGCAGCTTGTATCGGCAGGGGGCCGGGGAGCTGTTTTTT	CASSLYRQGAGELFF
NA	TRBJ2-7	TRBD2	TRBV29-1	TGCAGCGTGGTGCGGGGGAGCTCCTACGAGCAGTACTTC	CSVVRGSSYEQYF
NA	TRBJ2-1	TRBD2	TRBV9	TGTGCCAGCAGCGTAGACCCAGGGAGGGGAGAGCAGTTCTTC	CASSVDPGRGEQFF
few	TRBJ2-7	NA	TRBV10-2	TGCGCCAGCAGTGCGGACTATCATCCGTACTTC	CASSADYHPYF
NA	TRBJ2-7	NA	TRBV20-1	TGCAGTGCTAGTCCCTCGTACGAGCAGTACTTC	CSASPSYEQYF
NA	TRBJ2-7	NA	TRBV18	TGTGCCAGCTCAGATACAGGTTCTCTATCCTACGAGCAGTACTTC	CASSDTGSLSYEQYF
NA	TRBJ2-5	TRBD2	TRBV10-1	TGCGCCAGCACTCCCATTCCGGGACTAGCGTTGAACAAGGAGACCCAGTACTTC	CASTPIPGLALNKETQYF
NA	TRBJ2-7	NA	TRBV6-6	TGTGCCAGCAACTACCGGGGGACAGCCTACGAGCAGTACTTC	CASNYRGTAYEQYF
NA	TRBJ2-7	TRBD1	TRBV7-3	TGTGCCAGCAGCCCGAATGGACAGGGCGACGAGCAGTACTTC	CASSPNGQGDEQYF
NA	TRBJ1-1	NA	TRBV19	TGTGCCAGTAATGAGGAGGGCACTGAAGCTTTCTTT	CASNEEGTEAFF
NA	TRBJ2-3	NA	TRBV6-5	TGTGCCAGCGGTAACTATGGAGATACGCAGTATTTT	CASGNYGDTQYF